This T cell receptor (beta chain) is drawn from a study of blood T cell repertoires in COVID-19 (dated by TCRdb to 2020 to 2022). About the full investigation: Collaborator samples came from the United States, Italy and Spain and covered acute and convalescent phases of COVID-19. The prospective study material was composed of cDNA or gDNA derived from T cells, B-cell-depleted T cells, or PBMCs. The dataset comprised deeply sampled blood TCRbeta repertoires from subjects exposed to, actively infected with, or recovered from COVID-19. The repertoires were released in a freely available public database intended as a resource for research on the immune response to SARS-CoV-2. Samples were obtained from the ongoing ImmuneRACE study (first 160 participants) and from 1,254 subjects provided by 6 global collaborators. Nearly every sample came with metadata listing a de-identified subject ID, COVID-19 status, age in years and sex. Where HLA class I and class II types were available, the types were taken from metadata supplied by the sample provider, not from assay-based typing.

TCRbeta CDR3 regions were amplified from genomic DNA using the immunoSEQ Assay, a bias-controlled multiplex PCR. Per the original workflow: Within the assay, amplification of reference gene primers was used to estimate how many nucleated cells each sample contained. To quantify the absolute abundance of each unique TCRbeta CDR3 rearrangement, sequence reads were collapsed and filtered. For each sample, productive Simpson clonality was calculated as the square root of Simpson's diversity index across productive rearrangements. The table was pulled from immuneACCESS by TCRdb, which kept in-frame rearrangements only. Such tables lose some clones; where checked, under half of the loss comes from unresolved V genes, and the rest has no known cause. The DNA gave D and trimming, while V, J and clone size come from that table. This sample holds roughly 300,000 clones; about nine tenths were observed only once. The ten most abundant clones make up 2% to 2.5% of the sample.

In its sample, this clone was seen once. It lacks a known antigen. Base qualities are not at hand, and no much larger clone is one base apart. From the cysteine through the phenylalanine, the CDR3 covers 13 amino acids. Of the read, only the CDR3 DNA is kept; its 39 bases are in frame from base 1. The germline V gene supplies CDR1 MGHRA and CDR2 YSYEKL. The junction carries 9 bases between V and J, which are trimmed by 4 bases and 5 bases respectively. In Seattle, one collaborating source enrolled patients while the infection was active and tracked those patients longitudinally over the course of disease. Whole blood was collected in K2EDTA tubes by collaborating institutions according to the institutions' own protocols. Collaborator samples were shipped for TCRbeta analysis as frozen whole blood, isolated PBMCs, or DNA extracted from either sample type. Beyond this particular receptor, the publication reports: Clinical and demographic metadata were provided uncurated, with the amount varying by source and participant.

Recombination joined TRBV4-1 with TRBJ2-1; 5 matching bases give a weak D call of TRBD2. This sequence originates from a woman under 40 with COVID-19, enrolled during active disease. The source material was peripheral blood. The CDR3 has the sequence CASSLFGDNEQFF. At the DNA level, the sequence is TGCGCCAGCAGCCTCTTCGGGGACAATGAGCAGTTCTTC.